This TCR beta chain was captured by sequencing in a study of blood T cell repertoires in COVID-19. Study background: COVID-19 samples, acute and convalescent, were from the United States, Italy and Spain. PBMCs, B-cell-depleted T cells, or T cells provided the cDNA or gDNA that made up the material.

Methods used by the authors: By means of reference gene primer amplification, nucleated cell counts were estimated. TCRdb's copy holds only in-frame clones and misses some; the assay was immunoSEQ multiplex PCR. From that table come the V and J calls and clone size; the DNA was used to work out D and trimming. The table includes around 160,000 clones, about 84% detected once. This clone was counted once. Trimming shortened V by 6 bases and J by 9 bases, and 12 bases separated the two germline ends. Looked up from germline, CDR1 is SGHTA and CDR2 is FQGNSA. CDR3 length equals 12 residues. The chain has TRBV7-2 and TRBJ2-1, with D maybe TRBD2 (5 bases). Sequenced input: peripheral blood. The TCR was taken from a man aged 55 to 70 with active or convalescent COVID-19. CDR3 in amino acids: CASSPQRAEQFF. For the CDR3, the DNA is TGTGCCAGCAGTCCCCAGAGGGCTGAGCAGTTCTTC.